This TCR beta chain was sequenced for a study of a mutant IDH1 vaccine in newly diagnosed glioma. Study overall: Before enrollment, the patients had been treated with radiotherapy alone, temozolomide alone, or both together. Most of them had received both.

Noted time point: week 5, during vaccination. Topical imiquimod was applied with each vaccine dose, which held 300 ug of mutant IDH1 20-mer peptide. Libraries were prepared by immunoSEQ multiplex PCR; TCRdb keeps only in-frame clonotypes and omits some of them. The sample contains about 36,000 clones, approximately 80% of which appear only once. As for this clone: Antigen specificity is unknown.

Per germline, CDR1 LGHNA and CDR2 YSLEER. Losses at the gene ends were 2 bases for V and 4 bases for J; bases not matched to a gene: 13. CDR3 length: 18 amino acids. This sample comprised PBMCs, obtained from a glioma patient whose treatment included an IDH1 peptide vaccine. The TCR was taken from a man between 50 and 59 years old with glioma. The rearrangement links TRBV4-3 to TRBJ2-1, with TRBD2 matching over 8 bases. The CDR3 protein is CASSQSPAGAPLYNEQFF. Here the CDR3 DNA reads TGCGCCAGCAGCCAATCACCAGCGGGGGCTCCCTTATACAATGAGCAGTTCTTC.